A single sample gave rise to the 17 T cell receptor beta chains below, sequenced in a study of blood T cell repertoires in COVID-19. The data were produced by immunoSEQ multiplex PCR, yet TCRdb's version contains in-frame clones alone and is incomplete. This table holds 200,000 to 300,000 clones, approximately 86% found once. Sequenced material: peripheral blood. These TCRs come from a woman aged 55 to 70 with active or convalescent COVID-19.

The chain is built from TRBV4-1 and TRBJ1-1; TRBD1 is a possible D gene (6 bases). Germline CDR1 reads MGHRA; CDR2 reads YSYEKL. Trimming left V 5 bases short and J 2 bases short, with 9 bases between. This CDR3 is 13 amino acids long. The CDR3 DNA reads as TGCGCCAGCAGCGGACAGTTTAACACTGAAGCTTTCTTT. Translating it yields CASSGQFNTEAFF.

This chain links TRBV12-3 or TRBV12-4 with TRBJ1-3; unclear D gene. The CDR3 runs to 12 residues. The ends were cut back, 7 bases at V and 3 bases at J, with 7 bases in the middle. The CDR3 spells CASKQHGNTIYF. CDR3 DNA sequence: TGTGCCAGCAAACAACATGGAAACACCATATATTTT.

The DNA of the CDR3 is TGTGCCTGGTCCCCGGGGGTACGGCCGAGTGGAAACACCATATATTTT. This gives the protein CAWSPGVRPSGNTIYF. The chain couples TRBV30 to TRBJ1-3; maybe TRBD1 (5 bases). This CDR3 spans 16 amino acids. Trimming removed 5 bases at V and 3 bases at J, with 20 bases between. Per the germline V gene, CDR1 is GTSNPN and CDR2 is SVGIG (reference sequence).

The chain employs TRBV18 and TRBJ2-1, with D possibly matching TRBD1 (6 bases). Germline CDR1 and CDR2: KGHSH and LQKENI. The V and J ends lost 3 bases and 9 bases respectively, with 9 bases between them. This CDR3 has 12 residues. CDR3 sequence (DNA): TGTGCCAGCTCACCCCAGGGGATTGAGCAGTTCTTC. Translated: CASSPQGIEQFF.

The chain couples TRBV7-8 to TRBJ1-2; 9 positions agree with TRBD1. The CDR3 is 17 amino acids. The ends lost 5 bases at V and 5 bases at J; junction bases unmatched: 15. CDR1 is SGHVS, CDR2 FQNEAQ, per germline. The chain's CDR3 is CASSPTGGVLRSYGYTF. The CDR3 DNA reads TGTGCCAGCAGCCCAACAGGGGGCGTTTTAAGGAGTTATGGCTACACCTTC.

The rearrangement joins TRBV19 to TRBJ2-2, with TRBD1 as a possible D gene (5 bases). This CDR3 comprises 16 residues. Per germline, CDR1 LNHDA and CDR2 SQIVND (reference sequence). The V gene lost 3 bases and the J gene lost 0 bases, with 11 bases spanning the gap. The CDR3 loop reads CASSMFRATNTGELFF. In DNA form, the CDR3 reads TGTGCCAGTAGTATGTTCAGGGCTACGAACACCGGGGAGCTGTTTTTT.

The chain employs TRBV19 and TRBJ1-4, with D unclear. CDR3 length equals 13 residues. V was shortened by 3 bases and J by 6 bases, with 8 bases between the two germline ends. Germline CDR1 LNHDA, CDR2 SQIVND (reference sequence). Here the CDR3 reads CASSILTYEKLFF. Here the CDR3 DNA reads TGTGCCAGTAGTATTCTGACTTATGAAAAACTGTTTTTT.

The V gene is TRBV6-5, the J gene TRBJ1-1, with D unclear. Germline values: CDR1 MNHEY, CDR2 SVGAGI. Trimming shortened V by 5 bases and J by 1 base, and 8 bases separated the two germline ends. The CDR3 covers 13 residues. DNA for the CDR3: TGTGCCAGCAGTACAGATCCGAACACTGAAGCTTTCTTT. It translates to CASSTDPNTEAFF.

J is TRBJ2-3 and V is TRBV5-8; 8 bases match TRBD2. The CDR3 has 16 amino acids. Germline lookup yields CDR1 SGHTS and CDR2 YDEGEE. After removal of 0 bases from V and 2 bases from J, the junction contained 5 bases not matched to a gene. CDR3 loop: CASSLATSGHTDTQYF. The CDR3 DNA is TGTGCCAGCAGCTTGGCAACTAGCGGTCACACAGATACGCAGTATTTT. The entire variable domain, with the rest obtained from reference TRBV5-8 and TRBJ2-3, is as follows: EAGVTQSPTHLIKTRGQQATLRCSPISGHTSVYWYQQALGLGLQFLLWYDEGEERNRGNFPPRFSGRQFPNYSSELNVNALELEDSALYLCASSLATSGHTDTQYFGPGTRLTVL.

V and J are TRBV27 and TRBJ1-1; D remains unclear. V lost 5 bases and J lost 0, with 10 bases in between. The CDR3 covers 14 residues. CDR1 and CDR2 (germline): MNHEY, SMNVEV (reference sequence). Here the CDR3 reads CASSATLMNTEAFF. The CDR3 nucleotides are TGTGCCAGCAGTGCCACTCTAATGAACACTGAAGCTTTCTTT.

The chain has TRBV14 and TRBJ2-2; D ambiguous. Germline V CDR1 and CDR2: SGHDN, FVKESK. The V and J ends lost 7 bases and 1 base respectively, with 4 bases between them. The CDR3 totals 12 residues. The CDR3 spells CASNRNTGELFF. As DNA, the CDR3 is TGTGCCAGCAATCGGAACACCGGGGAGCTGTTTTTT.

The gene calls are TRBV5-3 and TRBJ1-1; 7 bases match TRBD1. TRBV5-3 counts as an open reading frame of uncertain function. With V trimmed by 4 bases and J by 5 bases, 14 bases remained unmatched. The CDR3 extends over 16 amino acids. CDR3 bases: TGTGCCAGAAGCACCGAGACAGGGTATTGGTCGACTGAAGCTTTCTTT. It encodes CARSTETGYWSTEAFF.

This sequence joins TRBV7-9 and TRBJ1-3, with no clear D. Trimming pared 6 bases from V and 4 bases from J, leaving 13 bases between. Looked up from germline, CDR1 is SEHNR and CDR2 is FQNEAQ (reference sequence). CDR3 length: 14 amino acids. CDR3 DNA: TGTGCCAGCAGTCCGGGAAAATCGGGAAACACCATATATTTT. This codes for CASSPGKSGNTIYF.

J is TRBJ1-5 and V is TRBV7-2; 7 nucleotides agree with TRBD1. The CDR3 contains 15 residues. The V gene's germline CDR1 is SGHTA and CDR2 FQGNSA. The V and J ends lost 0 bases and 7 bases, in that order; junction bases with no gene match: 6. CDR3 nucleotide sequence: TGTGCCAGCAGCTTAGCGGCAGGGGGTGGACAGCCCCAGCATTTT. Translation gives CASSLAAGGGQPQHF.

The chain has TRBV4-2 and TRBJ2-7; TRBD1 aligns across 12 bases. The germline V gene has CDR1 LGHNA and CDR2 YNFKEQ. The V and J ends lost 3 bases and 7 bases, in that order; junction bases with no gene match: 7. The CDR3 has 15 amino acids. CDR3 nucleotide sequence: TGTGCCAGCAGCCAGTTGGGACAGGGGGCGTGGGAGCAGTACTTC. Translating gives CASSQLGQGAWEQYF.

V is TRBV6-5 and J is TRBJ1-2; D is unclear. The CDR3 totals 16 residues. The V end lost 4 bases, the J end lost 0 bases, and 15 bases lay between the germline ends. Looked up from germline, CDR1 is MNHEY and CDR2 is SVGAGI. The CDR3 DNA is TGTGCCAGCAGTTCCTCCGTTGGGGAGACTAACTATGGCTACACCTTC. Translation gives CASSSSVGETNYGYTF.

CDR3 sequence reads: CASTYRGGSSGNTIYF. Written as DNA, the CDR3 is TGTGCCAGCACCTACAGGGGCGGAAGCTCTGGAAACACCATATATTTT. V gene TRBV11-2 combines with J gene TRBJ1-3; 7 positions match TRBD1. Germline trimming cut 7 bases from V and 0 bases from J; bases unmatched to any gene: 9. This CDR3 has 16 residues. Germline V gene lookup returns CDR1 SGHAT and CDR2 FQNNGV.